This T cell receptor (beta chain) came from a study of T cell responses to AZD1222 COVID-19 vaccine. General study findings and limits: Reports say nearly half of spike-specific TCRs go after unmutated variant regions. Donors were chiefly white British, with a greater number of females, and clonal diversity was perhaps underestimated.

Data came from immunoSEQ multiplex PCR; TCRdb stores just in-frame clones and leaves some out. The table shows some 110,000 clones, with less than 95% occurring only once. Details on this clone: Its antigen remains unidentified.

The length of the CDR3 is 12 residues. CDR1 PRHDT and CDR2 FYEKMQ come from the germline V gene (reference sequence). V gave up 1 base and J gave up 10 bases, with 10 bases separating them. The specimen comprised peripheral blood, sampled 28 days after the second AZD1222 dose. This TCR was sampled from an adult who received the AZD1222 COVID-19 vaccine. The rearrangement joins TRBV13 to TRBJ1-1; D uncertain. The CDR3, as DNA: TGTGCCAGCAGCTTAGCCACCCGCGTAGCTTTCTTT. Translating gives CASSLATRVAFF.